Below, one TCR beta chain is given with its context. The antigen is unknown. The length of the CDR3 is 15 residues. CDR1 is MGHDK, CDR2 SYGVNS, per germline. V lost 3 bases and J lost 1, with 10 bases in between. This PCR relied on a set of 60 Vbeta primers and 13 Jbeta primers. The method was immunoSEQ multiplex PCR; TCRdb's version includes in-frame clones alone and lacks a portion of them. The table has fewer than 90,000 clones, roughly 79% seen once. The sample originates from a study of cytomegalovirus exposure and HLA in healthy donors. The study's findings and limits: Later analysis identified around 15,000 TCR beta sequences associated with HLA alleles, using a false discovery rate threshold of 0.05. Later examination showed HLA-associated TCR beta chains had greater clonal expansion than equally common others. A missense variant in DCLRE1C was later tied to TCR beta V- and J-gene trimming.

The chain recombines TRBV25-1 with TRBJ1-5, with D uncertain. Specimen: PBMCs. This clonotype was sampled from a female donor in good health and CMV-seronegative. Here the CDR3 reads CASSEGRGSNQPQHF. In nucleotides, the CDR3 is TGTGCCAGCAGTGAGGGGAGAGGAAGCAATCAGCCCCAGCATTTT.